The clone carrying this T cell receptor beta chain appeared many times. What it recognizes is unknown. The record originates from a study of T-cell reconstitution after alpha-beta-depleted transplantation in children. General study findings and limits: There were reportedly several hundred expanded graft clones from which alpha-beta T cells came about two months after transplant. Some patients showed high day-60 TCRbeta diversity, which derived from surviving recipient T cells and thymic progenitors. Newly made T cells mostly supplied T-cell counts and diversity one year after transplant.

A library of TCRbeta sequences, prepared with unique molecular identifiers, was generated. TCRdb called the PCR reads again in MiXCR, with one record for every CDR3 protein. The sample comprises 200,000 or so distinct CDR3 sequences, around 7% of which are singletons, and approximately 5.7% rests with the top ten. The germline gives CDR1 DFQATT, CDR2 SNEGSKA (reference sequence). V shed 5 bases, J shed 4 bases, and the junction held 7 bases outside the gene matches. This CDR3 region has 14 residues. V gene TRBV20-1 combines with J gene TRBJ2-3, with 9 positions matching TRBD2. The material was PBMCs, obtained before TCRalphabeta/CD19-depleted stem cell transplant. This TCR derives from a boy younger than 10 with acute lymphoblastic leukemia, due to receive a stem cell transplant. The CDR3 loop is CSACRRGGADTQYF. The CDR3 DNA is TGCAGTGCTTGTCGGCGGGGGGGCGCAGATACGCAGTATTTT.